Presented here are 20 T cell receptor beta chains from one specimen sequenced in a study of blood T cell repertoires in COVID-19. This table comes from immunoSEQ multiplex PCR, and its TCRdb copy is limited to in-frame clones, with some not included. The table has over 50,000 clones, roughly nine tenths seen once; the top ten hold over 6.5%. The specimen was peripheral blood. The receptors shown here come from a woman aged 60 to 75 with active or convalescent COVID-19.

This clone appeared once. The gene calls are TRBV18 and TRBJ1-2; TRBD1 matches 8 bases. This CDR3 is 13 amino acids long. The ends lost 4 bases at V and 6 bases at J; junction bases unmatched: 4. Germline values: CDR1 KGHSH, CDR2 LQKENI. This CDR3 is CASSRVGQDGYTF. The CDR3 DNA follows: TGTGCCAGCTCACGCGTGGGACAGGATGGCTACACCTTC.

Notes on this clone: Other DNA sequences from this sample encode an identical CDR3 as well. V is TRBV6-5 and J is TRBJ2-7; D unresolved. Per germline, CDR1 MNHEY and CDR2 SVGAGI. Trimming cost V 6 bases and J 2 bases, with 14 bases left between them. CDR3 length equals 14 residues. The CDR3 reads CASSLLSSAYEQYF. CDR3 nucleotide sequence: TGTGCCAGCAGCCTTTTGAGCTCTGCCTACGAGCAGTACTTC.

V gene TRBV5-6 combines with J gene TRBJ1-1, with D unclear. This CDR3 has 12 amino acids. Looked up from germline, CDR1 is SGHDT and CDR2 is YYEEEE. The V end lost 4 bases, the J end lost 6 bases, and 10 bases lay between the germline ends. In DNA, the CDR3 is TGTGCCAGCAGCGTCACAGCGGCTGAAGCTTTCTTT. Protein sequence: CASSVTAAEAFF.

In nucleotides, the CDR3 is TGTGCCAGCTCACCACCAGGGGGAAATCAGCCCCAGCATTTT. Its translation is CASSPPGGNQPQHF. The V call is TRBV18, the J call TRBJ1-5; D is possibly TRBD1 (6 bases). From germline, CDR1 is KGHSH and CDR2 LQKENI. The CDR3 has 14 amino acids. Between the trimmed V and J ends, which lost 0 bases and 4 bases, there was a span of 7 bases.

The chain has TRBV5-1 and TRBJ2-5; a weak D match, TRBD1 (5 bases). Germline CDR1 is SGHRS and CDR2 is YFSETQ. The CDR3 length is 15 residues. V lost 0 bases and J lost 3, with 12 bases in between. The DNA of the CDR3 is TGCGCCAGCAGCTTGGCTCTGACAGCCAAAGAGACCCAGTACTTC. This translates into CASSLALTAKETQYF.

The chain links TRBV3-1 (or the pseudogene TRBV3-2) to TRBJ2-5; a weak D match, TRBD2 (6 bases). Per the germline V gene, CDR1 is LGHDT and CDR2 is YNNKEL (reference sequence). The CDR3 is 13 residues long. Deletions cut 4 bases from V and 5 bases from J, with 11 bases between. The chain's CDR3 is CASSPGEKETQYF. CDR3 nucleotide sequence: TGTGCCAGCAGCCCGGGGGAAAAGGAGACCCAGTACTTC.

Here the CDR3 reads CASSQERGATEAFF. The CDR3 DNA sequence: TGCGCCAGCAGCCAAGAACGGGGGGCCACTGAAGCTTTCTTT. The chain has TRBV4-1 and TRBJ1-1, with D maybe TRBD1 (6 bases). Germline V gives CDR1 MGHRA, CDR2 YSYEKL. The V and J ends lost 0 bases and 4 bases respectively, with 9 bases between them. CDR3 length: 14 amino acids.

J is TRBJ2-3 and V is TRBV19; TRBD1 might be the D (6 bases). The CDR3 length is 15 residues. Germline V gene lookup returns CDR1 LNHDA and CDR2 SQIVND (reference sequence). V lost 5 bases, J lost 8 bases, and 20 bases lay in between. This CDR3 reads CASSPPGAGLGTQYF. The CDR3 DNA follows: TGTGCCAGTAGTCCCCCAGGGGCAGGATTGGGTACGCAGTATTTT.

The CDR3 DNA sequence: TGCAGCGTTGAGCGGACAGGGGTCCTAACCTACTATAATTCACCCCTCCACTTT. Its translation: CSVERTGVLTYYNSPLHF. The gene calls are TRBV29-1 and TRBJ1-6, with TRBD1 identical over 9 bases. CDR1 is SQVTM, CDR2 ANQGSEA, per germline. CDR3 size: 18 residues. Germline trimming cut 3 bases from V and 3 bases from J; bases unmatched to any gene: 12. The full variable domain, in which reference TRBV29-1 and TRBJ1-6 provide the parts outside the CDR3, is SAVISQKPSRDICQRGTSLTIQCQVDSQVTMMFWYRQQPGQSLTLIATANQGSEATYESGFVIDKFPISRPNLTFSTLTVSNMSPEDSSIYLCSVERTGVLTYYNSPLHFGNGTRLTVT.

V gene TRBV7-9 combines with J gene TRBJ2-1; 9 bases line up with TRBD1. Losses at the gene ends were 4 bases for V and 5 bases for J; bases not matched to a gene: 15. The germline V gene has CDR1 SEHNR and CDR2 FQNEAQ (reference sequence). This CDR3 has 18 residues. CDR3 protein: CASSSLKRGTGSDNEQFF. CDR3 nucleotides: TGTGCCAGCAGCTCTCTGAAGCGCGGGACAGGGAGCGACAATGAGCAGTTCTTC. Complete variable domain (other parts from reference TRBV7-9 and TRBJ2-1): DTGVSQNPRHKITKRGQNVTFRCDPISEHNRLYWYRQTLGQGPEFLTYFQNEAQLEKSRLLSDRFSAERPKGSFSTLEIQRTEQGDSAMYLCASSSLKRGTGSDNEQFFGPGTRLTVL.

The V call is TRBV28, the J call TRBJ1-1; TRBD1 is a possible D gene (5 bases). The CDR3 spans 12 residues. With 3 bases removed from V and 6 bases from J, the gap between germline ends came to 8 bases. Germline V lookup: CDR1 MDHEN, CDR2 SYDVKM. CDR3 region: CASSLVGAEAFF. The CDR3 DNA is TGTGCCAGCAGTTTGGTAGGGGCTGAAGCTTTCTTT.

The CDR3 DNA reads as TGTGCCAGCAGTACACAGGGGAACACTGAAGCTTTCTTT. Amino acid sequence: CASSTQGNTEAFF. The chain is built from TRBV6-5 and TRBJ1-1, with a weak D call TRBD1 (6 bases). Per germline, CDR1 MNHEY and CDR2 SVGAGI. The length of the CDR3 is 13 residues. Deletions cut 5 bases from V and 1 base from J, with 8 bases between.

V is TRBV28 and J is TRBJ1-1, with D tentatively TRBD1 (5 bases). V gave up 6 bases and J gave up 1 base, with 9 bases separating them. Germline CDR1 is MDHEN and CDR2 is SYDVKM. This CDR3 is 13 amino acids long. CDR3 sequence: CASRPGPNTEAFF. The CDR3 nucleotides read TGTGCCAGCAGACCAGGGCCGAACACTGAAGCTTTCTTT. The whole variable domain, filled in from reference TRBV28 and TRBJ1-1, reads DVKVTQSSRYLVKRTGEKVFLECVQDMDHENMFWYRQDPGLGLRLIYFSYDVKMKEKGDIPEGYSVSREKKERFSLILESASTNQTSMYLCASRPGPNTEAFFGQGTRLTVV.

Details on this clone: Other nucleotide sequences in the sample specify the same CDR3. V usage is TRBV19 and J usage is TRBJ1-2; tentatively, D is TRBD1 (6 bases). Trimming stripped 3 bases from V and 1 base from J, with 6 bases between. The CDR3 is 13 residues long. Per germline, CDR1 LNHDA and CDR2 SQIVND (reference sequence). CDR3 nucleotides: TGTGCCAGTAGTATGGACAGTAACTATGGCTACACCTTC. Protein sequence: CASSMDSNYGYTF.

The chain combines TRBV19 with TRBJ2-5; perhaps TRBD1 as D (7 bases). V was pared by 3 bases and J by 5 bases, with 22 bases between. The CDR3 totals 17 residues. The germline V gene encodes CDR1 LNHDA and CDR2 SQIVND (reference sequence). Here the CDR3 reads CASSIRGNRGKEETQYF. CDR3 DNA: TGTGCCAGTAGTATTCGGGGGAACAGGGGAAAAGAGGAGACCCAGTACTTC.

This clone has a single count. The CDR3 DNA is TGTGCTAGTGGTTTGGAAGGGGGCTCCACTGCTTTCTTT. This encodes CASGLEGGSTAFF. The gene calls are TRBV12-5 and TRBJ1-1; 7 positions match TRBD1. V shed 1 base, J shed 11 bases, and the junction held 7 bases outside the gene matches. The CDR3 extends over 13 amino acids. Germline V lookup: CDR1 LGHNT, CDR2 FRNRAP.

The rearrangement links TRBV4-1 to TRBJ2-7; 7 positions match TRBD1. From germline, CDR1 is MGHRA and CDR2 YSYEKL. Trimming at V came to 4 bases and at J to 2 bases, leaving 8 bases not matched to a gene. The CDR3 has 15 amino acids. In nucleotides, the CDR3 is TGCGCCAGCAGCCGTTTCGTGACAGGGACCTACGAGCAGTACTTC. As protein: CASSRFVTGTYEQYF.

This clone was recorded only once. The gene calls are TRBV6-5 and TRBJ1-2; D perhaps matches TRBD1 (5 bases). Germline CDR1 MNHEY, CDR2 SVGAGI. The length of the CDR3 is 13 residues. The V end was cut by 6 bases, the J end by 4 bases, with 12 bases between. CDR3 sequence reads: CASRPGHSYGYTF. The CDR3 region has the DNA TGTGCCAGCAGACCCGGACACTCCTATGGCTACACCTTC.

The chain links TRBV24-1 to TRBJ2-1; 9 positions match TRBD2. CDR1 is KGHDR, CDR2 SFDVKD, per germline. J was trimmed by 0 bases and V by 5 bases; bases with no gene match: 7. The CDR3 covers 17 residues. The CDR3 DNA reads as TGTGCCACCAGTGGCCGAGCGGGAGGAATCTCCTACAATGAGCAGTTCTTC. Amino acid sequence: CATSGRAGGISYNEQFF.

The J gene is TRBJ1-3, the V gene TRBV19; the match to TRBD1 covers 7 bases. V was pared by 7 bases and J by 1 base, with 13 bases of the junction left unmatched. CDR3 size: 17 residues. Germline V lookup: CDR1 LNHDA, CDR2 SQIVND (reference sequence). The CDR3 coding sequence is TGTGCCAGTAAAACGACTACAGGGGCCTTTTCTGGAAACACCATATATTTT. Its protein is CASKTTTGAFSGNTIYF. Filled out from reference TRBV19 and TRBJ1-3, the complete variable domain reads DGGITQSPKYLFRKEGQNVTLSCEQNLNHDAMYWYRQDPGQGLRLIYYSQIVNDFQKGDIAEGYSVSREKKESFPLTVTSAQKNPTAFYLCASKTTTGAFSGNTIYFGEGSWLTVV.